This TCR beta chain came from a study of T cells after yellow fever vaccination. This clonotype has a handful of counts. Its cognate antigen is unknown. Whole-study findings and limits: Weaker in magnitude, the secondary response showed a faster peak on day 5 versus 15.

TCRdb redid the calling of the 5' RACE reads with MiXCR, one entry per CDR3 protein. Here the sample spans 610,000 or so distinct CDR3 sequences, about 12% being singletons. Specimen: PBMCs, collected on the day of the yellow fever booster vaccination. This clonotype originated in a man between 25 and 39 years old who received the YFV17D yellow fever vaccine.

CDR3 coding DNA: TGCAGTGCTAGCCCCACTAGCGGGAGTACTAATGAGCAGTTCTTC. Encoded protein: CSASPTSGSTNEQFF. The chain recombines TRBV20-1 with TRBJ2-1; 11 nucleotides align to TRBD2. CDR3 length: 15 residues. Germline trimming cut 3 bases from V and 7 bases from J; bases unmatched to any gene: 8. The germline gives CDR1 DFQATT, CDR2 SNEGSKA (reference sequence).